The 29 T cell receptor beta chains below were found in one sample sequenced in a study of CD8 T cells in ankylosing spondylitis. General study results and limits: Among TCR beta sequences, a motif of roughly 8 highly homologous variants appeared characteristic of ankylosing spondylitis blood.

No antigens are known for them. MiXCR, run by TCRdb on the 5' RACE reads, gives a single entry per CDR3 protein. Of hundreds of thousands of distinct CDR3 sequences in the sample, around 19% are singletons; the top ten hold about two fifths. The sequenced material came from blood, either unsorted or a sorted T cell fraction (not recorded which). The receptors were sampled from a male donor with ankylosing spondylitis.

The rearrangement joins TRBV9 to TRBJ2-1; 7 bases fit TRBD2. CDR1 and CDR2 from the germline V gene are SGDLS and YYNGEE. Germline trimming cut 4 bases from V and 10 bases from J; bases unmatched to any gene: 8. The CDR3 runs 13 residues. CDR3 amino acids: CASSPWGGTEQFF. CDR3 DNA sequence: TGTGCCAGCAGCCCTTGGGGGGGTACGGAGCAGTTCTTC.

The chain employs TRBV11-2 and TRBJ2-2, with 7 positions matching TRBD2. The V segment lost 0 bases and the J segment 4 bases; nucleotides outside the gene matches: 8. The germline V gene has CDR1 SGHAT and CDR2 FQNNGV. The CDR3 totals 17 residues. CDR3 DNA sequence: TGTGCCAGCAGCTTAGATATCGGGAGGAAGCGCACCGGGGAGCTGTTTTTT. Translated, it gives CASSLDIGRKRTGELFF. The full variable domain, completed using reference TRBV11-2 and TRBJ2-2, is EAGVAQSPRYKIIEKRQSVAFWCNPISGHATLYWYQQILGQGPKLLIQFQNNGVVDDSQLPKDRFSAERLKGVDSTLKIQPAKLEDSAVYLCASSLDIGRKRTGELFFGEGSRLTVL.

This clonotype was found a few times. V is TRBV5-1 and J is TRBJ2-1, with 13 bases that match TRBD2. This CDR3 contains 15 residues. V was pared by 2 bases and J by 5 bases, with 1 base of the junction left unmatched. Per germline, CDR1 SGHRS and CDR2 YFSETQ. The CDR3: CASSFGLAGDNEQFF. The CDR3 DNA reads TGCGCCAGCAGCTTTGGACTAGCGGGGGACAATGAGCAGTTCTTC. Together with reference TRBV5-1 and TRBJ2-1, the CDR3 gives the full variable domain: KAGVTQTPRYLIKTRGQQVTLSCSPISGHRSVSWYQQTPGQGLQFLFEYFSETQRNKGNFPGRFSGRQFSNSRSEMNVSTLELGDSALYLCASSFGLAGDNEQFFGPGTRLTVL.

The rearrangement uses TRBV20-1 and TRBJ1-5, with no clear D. Germline CDR1 DFQATT, CDR2 SNEGSKA (reference sequence). The CDR3 covers 14 residues. Trimming removed 7 bases from V and 9 bases from J, with 22 bases in between. The CDR3, as DNA: TGCAGTGTCCCCATCGGGGAAGAGTCGGGGCCCCAGCATTTT. Protein: CSVPIGEESGPQHF.

This clonotype was seen a handful of times. J is TRBJ2-1 and V is TRBV12-3 or TRBV12-4; TRBD1 matches at 8 bases. The ends lost 6 bases at V and 4 bases at J; junction bases unmatched: 8. The CDR3 has 15 residues. CDR3 bases: TGTGCCAGCAGACCAGGGACAGGACCTTACAATGAGCAGTTCTTC. Amino acid sequence: CASRPGTGPYNEQFF.

This clonotype was detected a few times. The genes are TRBV9 and TRBJ2-1; D might be TRBD1 or TRBD2, each matching 5 bases. Germline CDR1 SGDLS, CDR2 YYNGEE. CDR3 size: 14 residues. V was trimmed by 3 bases and J by 10 bases, leaving 17 bases between them. CDR3: CASSAEGPPQEQFF. DNA of the CDR3: TGTGCCAGCAGCGCCGAGGGGCCGCCACAAGAGCAGTTCTTC.

The rearrangement uses TRBV13 and TRBJ1-4; no clear D. The germline V gene has CDR1 PRHDT and CDR2 FYEKMQ (reference sequence). The CDR3 spans 14 residues. Trimming removed 3 bases at V and 6 bases at J, with 11 bases between. The CDR3 loop is CASSFRGRDEKLFF. CDR3 in DNA: TGTGCCAGCAGCTTTCGTGGGAGGGATGAAAAACTGTTTTTT.

This chain joins TRBV20-1 and TRBJ1-1; unclear D gene. Germline values: CDR1 DFQATT, CDR2 SNEGSKA (reference sequence). There are 12 residues in the CDR3. V was shortened by 5 bases and J by 0 bases, with 7 bases between the two germline ends. CDR3 DNA: TGCAGTGCTCACGGAGTGAACACTGAAGCTTTCTTT. It translates to CSAHGVNTEAFF.

The rearrangement links TRBV29-1 to TRBJ2-3; 8 bases fit TRBD2. The CDR3 is 15 amino acids. V lost 3 bases, J lost 4 bases, and 9 bases stayed unmatched. CDR1 is SQVTM and CDR2 is ANQGSEA in the germline V gene. The CDR3 nucleotides are TGCAGCGTTGAGGGGGGACTAGTGGCCGCAGATACGCAGTATTTT. Translated, it gives CSVEGGLVAADTQYF.

The chain carries TRBV30 and TRBJ1-2, with 8 bases lining up with TRBD1. With V trimmed by 0 bases and J by 5 bases, 5 bases remained unmatched. Germline V gene lookup returns CDR1 GTSNPN and CDR2 SVGIG (reference sequence). The CDR3 is 14 residues long. CDR3 in DNA: TGTGCCTGGAGTGTACCCGGGACAGGTTATGGCTACACCTTC. Amino acids: CAWSVPGTGYGYTF.

This rearrangement joins TRBV11-2 to TRBJ2-3; TRBD2 agrees at 10 bases. This CDR3 has 16 amino acids. From germline, CDR1 is SGHAT and CDR2 FQNNGV. After removal of 2 bases from V and 1 base from J, the junction contained 3 bases not matched to a gene. The chain's CDR3 is CASSLLGTSGTDTQYF. The CDR3 nucleotides are TGTGCCAGCAGCTTACTCGGGACTAGCGGCACAGATACGCAGTATTTT. The whole variable domain, remainder taken from reference TRBV11-2 and TRBJ2-3, is EAGVAQSPRYKIIEKRQSVAFWCNPISGHATLYWYQQILGQGPKLLIQFQNNGVVDDSQLPKDRFSAERLKGVDSTLKIQPAKLEDSAVYLCASSLLGTSGTDTQYFGPGTRLTVL.

In this sample, this clonotype turned up a few times. The chain couples TRBV9 to TRBJ2-1; TRBD1 aligns across 7 bases. The germline V gene has CDR1 SGDLS and CDR2 YYNGEE. This CDR3 has 15 residues. Unmatched junction bases numbered 7, after V lost 3 bases and J lost 4 bases. CDR3 in amino acids: CASSGSGQLYNEQFF. For the CDR3, the DNA is TGTGCCAGCAGCGGCTCGGGACAGTTATACAATGAGCAGTTCTTC.

The table lists this clonotype with a few counts. V is TRBV5-1 and J is TRBJ2-1; possible D gene TRBD1, 6 bases. CDR1 and CDR2 (germline): SGHRS, YFSETQ. The V end lost 0 bases, the J end lost 4 bases, and 20 bases lay between the germline ends. The CDR3 totals 18 residues. CDR3: CASSLGLTQGITYNEQFF. In DNA, the CDR3 is TGCGCCAGCAGCTTGGGATTAACGCAGGGGATAACGTACAATGAGCAGTTCTTC.

The J gene is TRBJ1-1, the V gene TRBV10-3; no firm D call. The CDR3 has 13 residues. Germline V gene lookup returns CDR1 ENHRY and CDR2 SYGVKD. Trimming took 3 bases from V and 4 from J, leaving 9 bases between them. This CDR3 reads CAISEKGGTEAFF. The CDR3 DNA reads TGTGCCATCAGTGAAAAGGGTGGCACTGAAGCTTTCTTT.

This clonotype was found a few times. The chain couples TRBV10-3 to TRBJ2-5; 11 bases line up with TRBD2. Germline CDR1 reads ENHRY; CDR2 reads SYGVKD. There are 17 residues in the CDR3. After removal of 3 bases from V and 4 bases from J, the junction contained 10 bases not matched to a gene. This CDR3 reads CAISDFLSGRALETQYF. The CDR3 DNA follows: TGTGCCATCAGTGACTTCCTTAGCGGGAGGGCCCTAGAGACCCAGTACTTC.

The chain joins TRBV10-3 to TRBJ1-2; D is unresolved. The V gene's germline CDR1 is ENHRY and CDR2 SYGVKD. The CDR3 loop spans 15 amino acids. V lost 0 bases and J 6 bases, leaving 14 bases between the germline ends. CDR3 in DNA: TGTGCCATCAGTGAGTCGGACGGGGTCCTTGATGGCTACACCTTC. Its translation is CAISESDGVLDGYTF.

The J gene is TRBJ1-1, the V gene TRBV15; no clear D gene. CDR3 length equals 15 residues. The V gene's germline CDR1 is LNHNV and CDR2 YYDKDF (reference sequence). V lost 1 base and J 3 bases, leaving 12 bases between the germline ends. This CDR3 reads CATSRADMRDTEAFF. CDR3 DNA sequence: TGTGCCACCAGCAGAGCGGATATGAGGGACACTGAAGCTTTCTTT.

The chain joins TRBV27 to TRBJ2-5; 10 bases align to TRBD1. The CDR3 contains 15 residues. J lost 5 bases, V lost 4 bases, and 7 bases had no gene match. CDR1 and CDR2 (germline): MNHEY, SMNVEV (reference sequence). CDR3 sequence (DNA): TGTGCCAGCAGTTCCGGGACAGGGGCATGGGAGACCCAGTACTTC. Protein sequence: CASSSGTGAWETQYF.

The rearrangement uses TRBV5-1 and TRBJ2-1; 7 positions agree with TRBD2. V gave up 5 bases and J gave up 0 bases; unmatched junction bases: 11. The CDR3 is made up of 17 amino acids. From germline, CDR1 is SGHRS and CDR2 YFSETQ. The CDR3 reads CASRLEGSGLSYNEQFF. The CDR3 nucleotides read TGCGCCAGCAGGCTGGAGGGTAGCGGGCTCTCCTACAATGAGCAGTTCTTC.

This clonotype was seen only a few times. This rearrangement joins TRBV20-1 to TRBJ1-2; possibly TRBD1 for D (6 bases). The CDR3 has 12 amino acids. Germline-derived CDR1 and CDR2 are DFQATT and SNEGSKA (reference sequence). V shed 6 bases and J shed 7 bases, with 15 bases lying between them. For the CDR3, the DNA is TGCAGTGCAAACCCGGGACATACTGGCTACACCTTC. This encodes CSANPGHTGYTF.

The genes are TRBV12-3 or TRBV12-4 and TRBJ1-1; D is perhaps TRBD1 (5 bases). V lost 1 base to trimming and J lost 7 bases, with 7 bases between them. The CDR3 spans 12 residues. Here the CDR3 reads CASSLEGVEAFF. As DNA, the CDR3 is TGTGCCAGCAGTTTAGAAGGGGTTGAAGCTTTCTTT.

The gene calls are TRBV28 and TRBJ2-7; 8 nucleotides match TRBD2. V was clipped by 7 bases and J by 1 base; unmatched bases: 15. This CDR3 comprises 17 residues. Germline CDR1 reads MDHEN; CDR2 reads SYDVKM. DNA for the CDR3: TGTGCCAGCACATTGGAACTAGCGGCGAGTGAATCCTACGAGCAGTACTTC. Translating it yields CASTLELAASESYEQYF.

The chain employs TRBV20-1 and TRBJ2-3; no definite D call. Germline loops: CDR1 DFQATT, CDR2 SNEGSKA (reference sequence). The CDR3 spans 15 residues. Trimming left V 0 bases short and J 0 bases short, with 10 bases between. CDR3 sequence: CSAREDDTSTDTQYF. The CDR3 coding sequence is TGCAGTGCTAGAGAGGACGACACCAGCACAGATACGCAGTATTTT.

V is TRBV25-1 and J is TRBJ2-7; D possibly corresponds to TRBD1 (5 bases). The CDR3 extends over 13 amino acids. Germline CDR1 and CDR2: MGHDK and SYGVNS. Trimming stripped 5 bases from V and 2 bases from J, with 10 bases between. The CDR3 coding sequence is TGTGCCAGCAGTAGGGGCTCCGCCTACGAGCAGTACTTC. Translating gives CASSRGSAYEQYF.

The chain has TRBV4-1 and TRBJ1-5, with unresolved D. The CDR3 is 13 amino acids. V shed 0 bases and J shed 7 bases, with 7 bases lying between them. Germline lookup yields CDR1 MGHRA and CDR2 YSYEKL. The CDR3 DNA reads as TGCGCCAGCAGCCAAGATCCCCCCCAGCCCCAGCATTTT. Amino acid sequence: CASSQDPPQPQHF.

A few counts support this clonotype. The chain employs TRBV4-1 and TRBJ2-3; 9 bases fit TRBD2. The CDR3 has 16 residues. The germline V gene encodes CDR1 MGHRA and CDR2 YSYEKL. Trimming took 1 base from V and 4 from J; bases not matched to a gene: 6. The CDR3 protein is CASSQGGGGAPDTQYF. The CDR3 nucleotides are TGCGCCAGCAGCCAAGGGGGCGGGGGGGCACCAGATACGCAGTATTTT.

This clonotype was picked up many times. The gene calls are TRBV4-1 and TRBJ1-5; D remains ambiguous. Germline V gives CDR1 MGHRA, CDR2 YSYEKL. With 0 bases removed from V and 6 bases from J, the gap between germline ends came to 9 bases. The CDR3 sequence is 14 residues long. CDR3 in amino acids: CASSQDTLAQPQHF. The CDR3 DNA sequence: TGCGCCAGCAGCCAAGATACCCTTGCTCAGCCCCAGCATTTT.

On this clonotype: A read error may explain this, as a much larger clone is one base away. This chain links TRBV10-3 with TRBJ2-7; D is ambiguous. Germline V lookup: CDR1 ENHRY, CDR2 SYGVKD. The CDR3 consists of 14 residues. The V end was cut by 2 bases, the J end by 4 bases, with 12 bases between. The chain's CDR3 is CAISETSQTYEQYF. CDR3 coding DNA: TGTGCCATCAGTGAGACCTCACAGACATACGAGCAGTACTTC.

The chain recombines TRBV6-2 or TRBV6-3 with TRBJ2-7, with 8 bases fitting TRBD2. Trimming removed 7 bases from V and 0 bases from J; junction bases left unmatched: 8. Germline V gene lookup returns CDR1 MNHEY and CDR2 SVGEGT. The CDR3 sequence is 15 residues long. The CDR3 region has the DNA TGTGCCAGCAACCTAAGCGGGGGAAGCTCCTACGAGCAGTACTTC. Translated, it gives CASNLSGGSSYEQYF.